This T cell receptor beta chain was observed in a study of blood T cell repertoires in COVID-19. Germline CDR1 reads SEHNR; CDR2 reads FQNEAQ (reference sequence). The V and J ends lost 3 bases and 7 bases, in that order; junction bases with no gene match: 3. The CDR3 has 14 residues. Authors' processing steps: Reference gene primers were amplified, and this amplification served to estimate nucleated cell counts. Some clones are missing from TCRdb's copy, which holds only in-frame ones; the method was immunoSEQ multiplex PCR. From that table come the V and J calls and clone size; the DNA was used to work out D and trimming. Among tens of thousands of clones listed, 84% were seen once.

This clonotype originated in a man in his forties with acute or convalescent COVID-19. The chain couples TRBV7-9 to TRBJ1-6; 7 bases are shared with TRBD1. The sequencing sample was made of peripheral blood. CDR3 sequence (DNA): TGTGCCAGCAGCTTTGAGACAGGGAATTCACCCCTCCACTTT. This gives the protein CASSFETGNSPLHF.